These T cell receptor beta chains were read from a single sample in a study of CD8 T cells in Susac syndrome. TCRdb reanalysed the immunoSEQ multiplex PCR reads using MiXCR and keeps one entry per CDR3 protein. The sample includes approximately 94,000 distinct CDR3 sequences, nearly 97% of them seen just once. Sequencing input: CD8+ T cells from PBMCs. The receptors derive from a human donor with Susac syndrome. Both conserved end residues are part of each CDR3. The order of the fields is V gene, J gene, clone size, D gene, CDR3 DNA, CDR3 protein. D genes are given only for firm matches. Size is omitted from some rows. Given values are once, few, many or a class for expanded clones.

V gene: TRBV14
J gene: TRBJ1-2
clone size: -
D gene: TRBD1
CDR3 DNA: TGTGCCAGCAGCCCTCGGACAGGGTCGGTCTATGGCTACACCTTC
CDR3 protein: CASSPRTGSVYGYTF

V gene: TRBV25-1
J gene: TRBJ2-3
clone size: once
D gene: -
CDR3 DNA: TGTGCCAGCGAAGACCCATGGAGCACAGATACGCAGTATTTT
CDR3 protein: CASEDPWSTDTQYF

V gene: TRBV28
J gene: TRBJ2-7
clone size: -
D gene: -
CDR3 DNA: TGTGCCAGCATCGGGCGAACCTACGAGCAGTACTTC
CDR3 protein: CASIGRTYEQYF

V gene: TRBV6-2/TRBV6-3
J gene: TRBJ2-5
clone size: -
D gene: TRBD1
CDR3 DNA: TGTGCCAGCAGTCAACAGGGGAGAGAGACCCAGTACTTC
CDR3 protein: CASSQQGRETQYF

V gene: TRBV2
J gene: TRBJ2-7
clone size: once
D gene: -
CDR3 DNA: TGTGCCAGCAGTACTGCGGGTCGGACCTACGAGCAGTACTTC
CDR3 protein: CASSTAGRTYEQYF

V gene: TRBV28
J gene: TRBJ1-2
clone size: -
D gene: -
CDR3 DNA: TGTGCCAGCGGAAGGGCTACTCAATTCTATGGCTACACCTTC
CDR3 protein: CASGRATQFYGYTF

V gene: TRBV19
J gene: TRBJ2-6
clone size: -
D gene: -
CDR3 DNA: TGTGCCAGTAGTACGCCCACGGGAGCCTCTGGGGCCAACGTCCTGACTTTC
CDR3 protein: CASSTPTGASGANVLTF

V gene: TRBV5-1
J gene: TRBJ1-5
clone size: -
D gene: -
CDR3 DNA: TGCACCAGCAGCTTGGACGGGAATAATCAGCCCCAGCATTTT
CDR3 protein: CTSSLDGNNQPQHF

V gene: TRBV12-3/TRBV12-4
J gene: TRBJ2-7
clone size: -
D gene: -
CDR3 DNA: TGTGCCAGCAGTTTACACGAGCAGTACTTC
CDR3 protein: CASSLHEQYF

V gene: TRBV29-1
J gene: TRBJ2-5
clone size: -
D gene: TRBD2
CDR3 DNA: TGCAGCGCGGGGAGCGGGATGGTCCAAGAGACCCAGTACTTC
CDR3 protein: CSAGSGMVQETQYF

V gene: TRBV9
J gene: TRBJ2-7
clone size: -
D gene: -
CDR3 DNA: TGTGCCAGCAGCGTAGGCGGACCCCCCACCTACGAGCAGTACTTC
CDR3 protein: CASSVGGPPTYEQYF

V gene: TRBV29-1
J gene: TRBJ2-6
clone size: -
D gene: -
CDR3 DNA: TGCAGCGTTTACACGCGGGCAGGGACCAGCTCTGGGGCCAACGTCCTGACTTTC
CDR3 protein: CSVYTRAGTSSGANVLTF

V gene: TRBV13
J gene: TRBJ2-7
clone size: -
D gene: -
CDR3 DNA: TGTGCCAGCAGCTTAGGCCAGGCAGCGTCCGAGCAGTACTTC
CDR3 protein: CASSLGQAASEQYF

V gene: TRBV12-3/TRBV12-4
J gene: TRBJ2-1
clone size: -
D gene: TRBD1
CDR3 DNA: TGTGCCAGCAACCGGGACAGCTCGTACAATGAGCAGTTCTTC
CDR3 protein: CASNRDSSYNEQFF

V gene: TRBV4-1
J gene: TRBJ2-7
clone size: once
D gene: TRBD2
CDR3 DNA: TGCGCCAGCAGCCAAGACCACGGGGGGTTCTCCTACGAGCAGTACTTC
CDR3 protein: CASSQDHGGFSYEQYF

V gene: TRBV12-5
J gene: TRBJ1-6
clone size: -
D gene: TRBD1
CDR3 DNA: TGTGCTAGTGGACAGGGGAGCTCCTATAATTCACCCCTCCACTTT
CDR3 protein: CASGQGSSYNSPLHF

V gene: TRBV29-1
J gene: TRBJ1-2
clone size: -
D gene: TRBD1
CDR3 DNA: TGCAGCGTTGACTTAGGGGGCTCTGGCTACACCTTC
CDR3 protein: CSVDLGGSGYTF

V gene: TRBV20-1
J gene: TRBJ2-7
clone size: -
D gene: TRBD1
CDR3 DNA: TGCAGTGCTGCCGAGCACCTAGGACAGGGCAGCGAGCAGTACTTC
CDR3 protein: CSAAEHLGQGSEQYF

V gene: TRBV4-1
J gene: TRBJ2-7
clone size: -
D gene: -
CDR3 DNA: TGCGCCAGCAGCCACACACTAGTCCACGAGCAGTACTTC
CDR3 protein: CASSHTLVHEQYF

V gene: TRBV20-1
J gene: TRBJ2-1
clone size: -
D gene: -
CDR3 DNA: TGCAGTGCAAGTAGTAACAATGAGCAGTTCTTC
CDR3 protein: CSASSNNEQFF

V gene: TRBV2
J gene: TRBJ1-2
clone size: -
D gene: -
CDR3 DNA: TGTGCCAGCAGTGAAGCGGGATGGGCCCAGACTACCTATGGCTACACCTTC
CDR3 protein: CASSEAGWAQTTYGYTF

V gene: TRBV7-9
J gene: TRBJ1-1
clone size: -
D gene: -
CDR3 DNA: TGTGCCGGCGCCGGGAACACTGAAGCTTTCTTT
CDR3 protein: CAGAGNTEAFF

V gene: TRBV20-1
J gene: TRBJ2-3
clone size: -
D gene: TRBD2
CDR3 DNA: TGCAGTGCCAATCCTAGCGGGGGGGCCCCGTATACGCAGTATTTT
CDR3 protein: CSANPSGGAPYTQYF

V gene: TRBV20-1
J gene: TRBJ2-3
clone size: -
D gene: -
CDR3 DNA: TGCAGTGCTCCCCCCCCGAGCACAGATACGCAGTATTTT
CDR3 protein: CSAPPPSTDTQYF

V gene: TRBV27
J gene: TRBJ1-1
clone size: -
D gene: -
CDR3 DNA: TGTGCCAGCAGTTTGACGGAGGACACTGAAGCTTTCTTT
CDR3 protein: CASSLTEDTEAFF

V gene: TRBV27
J gene: TRBJ2-3
clone size: -
D gene: -
CDR3 DNA: TGTGCCAGCAGTTCATTCACAGATACGCAGTATTTT
CDR3 protein: CASSSFTDTQYF

V gene: TRBV20-1
J gene: TRBJ2-5
clone size: -
D gene: -
CDR3 DNA: TGCAGTCCCCTGGTCCGGTATAACGGGGAGACCCAGTACTTC
CDR3 protein: CSPLVRYNGETQYF

V gene: TRBV29-1
J gene: TRBJ2-5
clone size: -
D gene: -
CDR3 DNA: TGCAGCCATATCGAGGGGAGGAGTCAAGAGACCCAGTACTTC
CDR3 protein: CSHIEGRSQETQYF

V gene: TRBV20-1
J gene: TRBJ2-3
clone size: -
D gene: TRBD2
CDR3 DNA: TGCAGTGCACACCCTAGCGGGGGGGCCCCAGATACGCAGTATTTT
CDR3 protein: CSAHPSGGAPDTQYF

V gene: TRBV3-1
J gene: TRBJ2-7
clone size: -
D gene: -
CDR3 DNA: TGTGCCAGCAGCCAAAATCGGGACGAGCAGTACTTC
CDR3 protein: CASSQNRDEQYF

V gene: TRBV29-1
J gene: TRBJ2-7
clone size: -
D gene: -
CDR3 DNA: TGCAGCGTAGAGGGTCCTGGAGGTTCCTACGAGCAGTACTTC
CDR3 protein: CSVEGPGGSYEQYF

V gene: TRBV6-5
J gene: TRBJ2-3
clone size: -
D gene: TRBD2
CDR3 DNA: TGTGCCAGCAGACTAGCGGGAAGTAGCACAGATACGCAGTATTTT
CDR3 protein: CASRLAGSSTDTQYF

V gene: TRBV6-1
J gene: TRBJ2-7
clone size: -
D gene: TRBD2
CDR3 DNA: TGTGCCAGCAGTGAAGGTAGCGGGAGTCCCCACGAGCAGTACTTC
CDR3 protein: CASSEGSGSPHEQYF

V gene: TRBV15
J gene: TRBJ2-2
clone size: -
D gene: TRBD1
CDR3 DNA: TGTGCCACCAGCAGGCGGACAGGCACCGGGGAGCTGTTTTTT
CDR3 protein: CATSRRTGTGELFF

V gene: TRBV29-1
J gene: TRBJ2-1
clone size: -
D gene: -
CDR3 DNA: TGCAGCGTTGATCGATTCCCTGAGCAGTTCTTC
CDR3 protein: CSVDRFPEQFF

V gene: TRBV5-4
J gene: TRBJ2-5
clone size: -
D gene: -
CDR3 DNA: TGTGCCAGCAGCTTGTCCCAGCGCTACGGAGAGACCCAGTACTTC
CDR3 protein: CASSLSQRYGETQYF

V gene: TRBV15
J gene: TRBJ2-6
clone size: -
D gene: -
CDR3 DNA: TGTGCCACCAGCAGAAGGCAGGGAACCGGGGCCAACGTCCTGACTTTC
CDR3 protein: CATSRRQGTGANVLTF

V gene: TRBV29-1
J gene: TRBJ1-3
clone size: once
D gene: -
CDR3 DNA: TGCAGCGGAGTGAGCTCTGGAAACACCATATATTTT
CDR3 protein: CSGVSSGNTIYF

V gene: TRBV27
J gene: TRBJ2-6
clone size: -
D gene: -
CDR3 DNA: TGTGCCAGCAGTCAGGACAGCCTAAACCCCTCTGGGGCCAACGTCCTGACTTTC
CDR3 protein: CASSQDSLNPSGANVLTF

V gene: TRBV6-5
J gene: TRBJ1-1
clone size: -
D gene: -
CDR3 DNA: TGTGCCAGCAGCCGACTGGACCACACTGAAGCTTTCTTT
CDR3 protein: CASSRLDHTEAFF

V gene: TRBV27
J gene: TRBJ2-1
clone size: -
D gene: TRBD2
CDR3 DNA: TGTGCCAGCAGTCAGGGACTAGCGGGAGGTGAGCAGTTCTTC
CDR3 protein: CASSQGLAGGEQFF

V gene: TRBV6-2/TRBV6-3
J gene: TRBJ1-2
clone size: -
D gene: -
CDR3 DNA: TGTGCCAGCAGTTACGGGATACAAAGCGATGGCTACACCTTC
CDR3 protein: CASSYGIQSDGYTF

V gene: TRBV5-4
J gene: TRBJ2-5
clone size: -
D gene: -
CDR3 DNA: TGTGCCAGCAGCCGTTGGGGAGGTTCGGAGACCCAGTACTTC
CDR3 protein: CASSRWGGSETQYF

V gene: TRBV24-1
J gene: TRBJ2-1
clone size: -
D gene: -
CDR3 DNA: TGTGCCACCATACCCAATGAGCAGTTCTTC
CDR3 protein: CATIPNEQFF

V gene: TRBV29-1
J gene: TRBJ2-6
clone size: -
D gene: -
CDR3 DNA: TGCAGCGTTGAGGCGAGGGGGGAGGAGTCTGGGGCCAACGTCCTGACTTTC
CDR3 protein: CSVEARGEESGANVLTF

V gene: TRBV29-1
J gene: TRBJ2-7
clone size: -
D gene: -
CDR3 DNA: TGCAGCGTGACACTAGTTCAGTCCGGCTACGAGCAGTACTTC
CDR3 protein: CSVTLVQSGYEQYF

V gene: TRBV6-6
J gene: TRBJ1-2
clone size: -
D gene: TRBD1
CDR3 DNA: TGTGCCAGCAGTCCCCAGGGGGCTAGTACTAGATATGGCTACACCTTC
CDR3 protein: CASSPQGASTRYGYTF

V gene: TRBV7-2
J gene: TRBJ1-2
clone size: -
D gene: -
CDR3 DNA: TGTGCCAGCAGCTCTTACTTGGCTTCTAACTATGGCTACACCTTC
CDR3 protein: CASSSYLASNYGYTF

V gene: TRBV29-1
J gene: TRBJ2-7
clone size: -
D gene: -
CDR3 DNA: TGCAGCGTAGACAGAGGGGGCGAGCAGTACTTC
CDR3 protein: CSVDRGGEQYF

V gene: TRBV7-3
J gene: TRBJ2-7
clone size: -
D gene: -
CDR3 DNA: TGTGCCAGCAGCCACCGGGACGGGCACTTC
CDR3 protein: CASSHRDGHF

V gene: TRBV10-3
J gene: TRBJ2-5
clone size: -
D gene: -
CDR3 DNA: TGTGCCATCAGTGAGTCTGCCGGAGCAGAGACCCAGTACTTC
CDR3 protein: CAISESAGAETQYF

V gene: TRBV5-1
J gene: TRBJ1-6
clone size: -
D gene: -
CDR3 DNA: TGCGCCAGCAGCCCTAGGGTGGGCAATTCACCCCTCCACTTT
CDR3 protein: CASSPRVGNSPLHF

V gene: TRBV5-4
J gene: TRBJ2-2
clone size: -
D gene: -
CDR3 DNA: TGTGCCAGCAGCTTGGACCTGGGGAGCACCGGGGAGCTGTTTTTT
CDR3 protein: CASSLDLGSTGELFF